One sample yielded the 29 T cell receptor beta chains listed below, sequenced in a study of CD8 T cells in ankylosing spondylitis. TCRdb reprocessed the 5' RACE reads via MiXCR and lists one record per CDR3 protein. This table holds over 25,000 distinct CDR3 sequences, over 12% found once. What was sequenced was blood. Every receptor here comes from a male donor with ankylosing spondylitis or in good health (not recorded which).

The chain recombines TRBV20-1 with TRBJ2-1; TRBD2 matches at 7 bases. The CDR3 loop spans 14 amino acids. The germline V gene has CDR1 DFQATT and CDR2 SNEGSKA (reference sequence). The V gene end was trimmed by 5 bases and the J gene end by 2 bases; junction bases not matched to a gene: 6. The CDR3 region is CSAPQAGPYNEQFF. The CDR3 nucleotides are TGCAGTGCTCCCCAAGCGGGACCCTACAATGAGCAGTTCTTC.

This chain joins TRBV5-1 and TRBJ2-3; D gene uncertain. Germline V lookup: CDR1 SGHRS, CDR2 YFSETQ. There are 15 residues in the CDR3. Trimming took 0 bases from V and 2 from J, leaving 10 bases between them. The CDR3 DNA follows: TGCGCCAGCAGCTTGGGGCAGGCTACCACAGATACGCAGTATTTT. It yields the protein CASSLGQATTDTQYF.

The chain couples TRBV29-1 to TRBJ2-3, with 7 bases matching TRBD1. There are 13 residues in the CDR3. The J segment lost 5 bases and the V segment lost 6 bases, leaving 8 bases of the junction unmatched. From germline, CDR1 is SQVTM and CDR2 ANQGSEA. The CDR3 sequence is CSVNGQAGDTQYF. As DNA, the CDR3 is TGCAGCGTCAACGGACAGGCGGGAGATACGCAGTATTTT.

This clonotype was counted between two and nine times. This chain links TRBV5-1 with TRBJ2-3, with D possibly being TRBD2 (5 bases). V was shortened by 6 bases and J by 3 bases, with 14 bases between the two germline ends. The CDR3 runs 14 residues. CDR1 and CDR2 from the germline V gene are SGHRS and YFSETQ. The CDR3 reads CASTDPRGTDTQYF. The CDR3 DNA follows: TGCGCCAGCACAGACCCGCGAGGGACAGATACGCAGTATTTT.

This clonotype was observed a few times. The V gene is TRBV28, the J gene TRBJ2-1; 8 bases fit TRBD2. V gave up 9 bases and J gave up 6 bases; unmatched junction bases: 10. The germline CDR1 and CDR2 sequences are MDHEN and SYDVKM. The CDR3 extends over 14 amino acids. The CDR3 reads CASSARGAGNEQFF. In DNA, the CDR3 is TGTGCCAGTTCCGCGCGGGGGGCCGGCAATGAGCAGTTCTTC.

The V and J genes are TRBV6-6 and TRBJ2-7, with 10 bases lining up with TRBD2. This CDR3 region has 14 residues. V was pared by 6 bases and J by 3 bases, with 5 bases of the junction left unmatched. From germline, CDR1 is MNHNY and CDR2 SVGAGI (reference sequence). DNA of the CDR3: TGTGCCAGCAGGCGGAGGACTAGCGGCTACGAGCAGTACTTC. Protein: CASRRRTSGYEQYF.

This clonotype was observed a few times. This chain connects TRBV7-2 to TRBJ2-5, with no clear D. Trimming took off 5 bases at V and 5 bases at J, with 12 bases between the two ends. Germline loops: CDR1 SGHTA, CDR2 FQGNSA. The CDR3 length is 13 residues. CDR3 protein: CASSPPGPETQYF. Here the CDR3 DNA reads TGTGCCAGCAGCCCCCCGGGTCCCGAGACCCAGTACTTC. Using reference TRBV7-2 and TRBJ2-5 for the parts outside the CDR3, the full variable domain is GAGVSQSPSNKVTEKGKDVELRCDPISGHTALYWYRQSLGQGLEFLIYFQGNSAPDKSGLPSDRFSAERTGGSVSTLTIQRTQQEDSAVYLCASSPPGPETQYFGPGTRLLVL.

This chain connects TRBV5-1 to TRBJ1-1; TRBD1 matches 8 bases. The trim removed 0 bases at V and 3 bases at J, leaving 10 bases unmatched. Germline-derived CDR1 and CDR2 are SGHRS and YFSETQ. CDR3 length equals 17 residues. CDR3 protein: CASSLGQGAIVDTEAFF. The CDR3 nucleotides read TGCGCCAGCAGCTTGGGGCAGGGGGCAATTGTAGACACTGAAGCTTTCTTT.

This clonotype was observed a handful of times. The chain couples TRBV28 to TRBJ1-4, with no clear D. CDR1 and CDR2 (germline): MDHEN, SYDVKM. The CDR3 runs to 12 residues. V was pared by 10 bases and J by 4 bases, with 10 bases between. The CDR3 DNA is TGTGCCACCGGACGGAGTAATGAAAAACTGTTTTTT. Its protein product is CATGRSNEKLFF.

The chain employs TRBV4-1 and TRBJ2-2; D remains unclear. Germline loops: CDR1 MGHRA, CDR2 YSYEKL. V was shortened by 4 bases and J by 1 base, with 10 bases between the two germline ends. The CDR3 is made up of 15 amino acids. CDR3 amino acids: CASSPSGGNTGELFF. The CDR3 DNA reads as TGCGCCAGCAGCCCGTCTGGCGGGAACACCGGGGAGCTGTTTTTT.

The genes are TRBV20-1 and TRBJ2-5; 11 nucleotides match TRBD1. The CDR3 runs to 14 residues. CDR1 is DFQATT and CDR2 is SNEGSKA in the germline V gene (reference sequence). The CDR3 here is CSAGTGQGEETQYF. CDR3 coding DNA: TGCAGCGCGGGGACGGGACAGGGGGAAGAGACCCAGTACTTC.

A few counts support this clonotype. This rearrangement joins TRBV5-1 to TRBJ1-1, with TRBD1 identical over 8 bases. The germline CDR1 and CDR2 sequences are SGHRS and YFSETQ. V lost 0 bases, J lost 10 bases, and 11 bases stayed unmatched. The CDR3 has 15 amino acids. CDR3 region: CASSLDRGAAVGAFF. The CDR3 DNA follows: TGCGCCAGCAGCTTGGACAGGGGGGCGGCAGTCGGAGCTTTCTTT.

This clonotype was recorded a few times. The V and J genes are TRBV20-1 and TRBJ2-3, with D perhaps TRBD2 (5 bases). Germline V lookup: CDR1 DFQATT, CDR2 SNEGSKA (reference sequence). V lost 2 bases and J 4 bases, leaving 10 bases between the germline ends. CDR3 length: 13 residues. The CDR3 protein is CSARPAGADTQYF. In DNA, the CDR3 is TGCAGTGCTAGACCGGCCGGGGCAGATACGCAGTATTTT.

V usage is TRBV24-1 and J usage is TRBJ1-4; tentative D call: TRBD1 (6 bases). This CDR3 region has 16 residues. Trimming left V 1 base short and J 8 bases short, with 16 bases between. Germline V gives CDR1 KGHDR, CDR2 SFDVKD. The CDR3 DNA follows: TGTGCCACCAGTGATTTTACCAGTACAGGGCAAGAAAAACTGTTTTTT. Translation gives CATSDFTSTGQEKLFF.

The gene calls are TRBV13 and TRBJ1-1; no clear D gene. V lost 5 bases to trimming and J lost 4 bases, with 17 bases between them. This CDR3 comprises 15 residues. Germline CDR1 reads PRHDT; CDR2 reads FYEKMQ (reference sequence). The CDR3 nucleotides are TGTGCCAGCAGCCCGGGCCCTTTAAGAGGCACTGAAGCTTTCTTT. Protein sequence: CASSPGPLRGTEAFF.

The chain has TRBV20-1 and TRBJ2-2; 8 nucleotides agree with TRBD1. J was trimmed by 1 base and V by 0 bases; bases with no gene match: 1. Per the germline V gene, CDR1 is DFQATT and CDR2 is SNEGSKA (reference sequence). There are 15 residues in the CDR3. In nucleotides, the CDR3 is TGCAGTGCTAGAGACGGACAGGGGAACACCGGGGAGCTGTTTTTT. Amino acids: CSARDGQGNTGELFF.

This chain links TRBV21-1 with TRBJ2-5; the table's D call of TRBD1 was not tested on the DNA. TRBV21-1 is tagged as a pseudogene. The CDR3 runs 15 residues. The CDR3 DNA sequence: TGTGCCAGCAGCAAAAGGGGGACTTTCCAAGAGACCCAGTACTTC. This gives the protein CASSKRGTFQETQYF.

This clonotype was seen only a few times. This chain joins TRBV5-1 and TRBJ2-2; D is perhaps TRBD1 (6 bases). Trimming took 1 base from V and 0 from J, leaving 7 bases between them. This CDR3 has 15 residues. Germline-derived CDR1 and CDR2 are SGHRS and YFSETQ. CDR3 sequence reads: CASSLPGANTGELFF. CDR3 nucleotides: TGCGCCAGCAGCTTGCCAGGGGCGAACACCGGGGAGCTGTTTTTT.

The table lists this clonotype with a few counts. The chain carries TRBV12-3 or TRBV12-4 and TRBJ1-5, with a weak D call TRBD1 (5 bases). With 3 bases removed from V and 7 bases from J, the gap between germline ends came to 13 bases. The CDR3 contains 14 residues. The CDR3 DNA follows: TGTGCCAGCAGTTTTCAGGGATTGGGGCAGCCCCAGCATTTT. It is translated as CASSFQGLGQPQHF.

This clonotype has only a few counts. The chain uses TRBV28 and TRBJ2-7; 8 positions match TRBD1. V lost 8 bases and J lost 7; bases outside the gene matches: 10. The germline gives CDR1 MDHEN, CDR2 SYDVKM. The CDR3 length is 13 residues. In DNA, the CDR3 is TGTGCCAGCGCCCAGGGGGCACGTGGAGAGCAGTACGTC. This translates into CASAQGARGEQYV.

The chain links TRBV7-2 to TRBJ1-1, with 10 bases fitting TRBD1. Germline CDR1 SGHTA, CDR2 FQGNSA. This CDR3 has 15 amino acids. J gave up 3 bases and V 1 base, and 2 bases lay outside the gene matches. Written as DNA, the CDR3 is TGTGCCAGCAGCTTAGTTGGACAGGGGGACACTGAAGCTTTCTTT. Its translation is CASSLVGQGDTEAFF.

The chain carries TRBV29-1 and TRBJ1-2; D is possibly TRBD1 (5 bases). In germline, CDR1 is SQVTM, CDR2 ANQGSEA. This CDR3 contains 12 residues. V was cut by 3 bases and J by 8 bases, with 13 bases left in between. The CDR3 sequence is CSVDVGRGGYTF. CDR3 DNA: TGCAGCGTTGACGTCGGCCGGGGCGGCTACACCTTC.

This clonotype was counted between two and nine times. CDR3 coding DNA: TGTGCCAGCAGCCCTGGGACTCGCACAGATACGCAGTATTTT. Its translation is CASSPGTRTDTQYF. V usage is TRBV7-2 and J usage is TRBJ2-3; D is perhaps TRBD2 (6 bases). The CDR3 spans 14 residues. The germline V gene encodes CDR1 SGHTA and CDR2 FQGNSA. V lost 5 bases and J 1 base, leaving 10 bases between the germline ends.

This clonotype has a handful of counts. This sequence joins TRBV29-1 and TRBJ2-7; a possible D gene is TRBD2 (5 bases). CDR3 length: 11 amino acids. Germline lookup yields CDR1 SQVTM and CDR2 ANQGSEA. Trimming pared 2 bases from V and 6 bases from J, leaving 8 bases between. The CDR3 is CSVEISAEQYF. In DNA form, the CDR3 reads TGCAGCGTTGAAATTAGCGCCGAGCAGTACTTC.

J is TRBJ2-5 and V is TRBV20-1; 8 bases line up with TRBD2. After removal of 7 bases from V and 5 bases from J, the junction contained 12 bases not matched to a gene. The CDR3 sequence is 14 residues long. Germline-derived CDR1 and CDR2 are DFQATT and SNEGSKA (reference sequence). Here the CDR3 reads CSVSSGLAYETQYF. The CDR3 DNA follows: TGCAGTGTCTCGTCCGGACTAGCATACGAGACCCAGTACTTC.

This clonotype was observed a few times. The genes are TRBV11-3 and TRBJ2-1; TRBD2 aligns across 11 bases. V shed 3 bases and J 10 bases; nucleotides not matched to a gene: 8. The germline gives CDR1 SGHNT, CDR2 YENEEA. The CDR3 spans 15 residues. CDR3 protein: CASSFTSGSPGEQFF. The CDR3 DNA sequence: TGTGCCAGCAGCTTCACTAGCGGGAGCCCGGGGGAGCAGTTCTTC.

This chain connects TRBV6-6 to TRBJ1-4, with TRBD1 matching 7 bases. The germline CDR1 and CDR2 sequences are MNHNY and SVGAGI (reference sequence). CDR3 length: 15 amino acids. Trimming at V came to 6 bases and at J to 7 bases, leaving 11 bases not matched to a gene. CDR3: CASSLGAGGGEKLFF. CDR3 DNA: TGTGCCAGCAGCCTGGGGGCAGGGGGTGGTGAAAAACTGTTTTTT.

This chain joins TRBV4-3 and TRBJ2-2; D remains unclear. CDR1 LGHNA and CDR2 YSLEER come from the germline V gene. Trimming took off 0 bases at V and 3 bases at J, with 14 bases between the two ends. The CDR3 sequence is 17 residues long. The CDR3 protein is CASSQDRPGLHTGELFF. The CDR3 coding sequence is TGCGCCAGCAGCCAAGACCGGCCCGGGCTACACACCGGGGAGCTGTTTTTT.

In its sample, this clonotype was seen many times. The chain links TRBV20-1 to TRBJ1-1; D might be TRBD1 (6 bases). The CDR3 totals 13 residues. Germline values: CDR1 DFQATT, CDR2 SNEGSKA (reference sequence). The V end was cut by 5 bases, the J end by 8 bases, with 18 bases between. CDR3 region: CSAERGGPEEAFF. DNA of the CDR3: TGCAGTGCTGAACGCGGGGGCCCGGAAGAAGCTTTCTTT.